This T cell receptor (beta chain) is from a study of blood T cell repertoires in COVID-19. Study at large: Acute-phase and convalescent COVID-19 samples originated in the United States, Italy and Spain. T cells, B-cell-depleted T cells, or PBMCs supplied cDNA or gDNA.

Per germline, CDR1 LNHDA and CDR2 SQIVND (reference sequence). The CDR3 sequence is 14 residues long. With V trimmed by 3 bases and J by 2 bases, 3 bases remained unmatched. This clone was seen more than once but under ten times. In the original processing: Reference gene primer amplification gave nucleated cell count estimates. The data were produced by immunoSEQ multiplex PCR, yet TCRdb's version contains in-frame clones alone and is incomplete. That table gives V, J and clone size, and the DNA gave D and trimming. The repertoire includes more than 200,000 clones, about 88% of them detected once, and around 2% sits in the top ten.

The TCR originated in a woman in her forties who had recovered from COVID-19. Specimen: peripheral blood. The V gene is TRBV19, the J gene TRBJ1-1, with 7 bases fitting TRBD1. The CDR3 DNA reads TGTGCCAGTAGTATGGGGACAGCAAACACTGAAGCTTTCTTT. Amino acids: CASSMGTANTEAFF.